These T cell receptor beta chains were read from a single sample in a study of cytomegalovirus exposure and HLA in healthy donors. Profiled with immunoSEQ multiplex PCR; TCRdb holds only in-frame clones, not every one. The table shows around 140,000 clones, with about 75% occurring only once. Sequencing was carried out using PBMCs. These receptors originate from a man younger than 45 in good health and CMV-seronegative. The CDR3 runs from the conserved cysteine through the conserved F or W. The D gene is left open where the match is weak. Clone size is shown for a subset of rows, as once, few, many or a class of expanded clone.

j_gene: TRBJ2-7; abundance: NA; d_gene: NA; v_gene: TRBV6-6; CDR3nt: TGTGCCAGCAGTCCCGGTAGTTACTACGAGCAGTACTTC; CDR3aa: CASSPGSYYEQYF
j_gene: TRBJ1-1; abundance: few; d_gene: NA; v_gene: TRBV6-6; CDR3nt: TGTGCCAGCAGTTATCGGACAGCTAAGAACACTGAAGCTTTCTTT; CDR3aa: CASSYRTAKNTEAFF
j_gene: TRBJ1-4; abundance: NA; d_gene: NA; v_gene: TRBV9; CDR3nt: TGTGCCAGCAGCGTAGGGTTAGCAACTAATGAAAAACTGTTTTTT; CDR3aa: CASSVGLATNEKLFF
j_gene: TRBJ2-3; abundance: few; d_gene: NA; v_gene: TRBV4-2; CDR3nt: TGTGCCAGCAGCCAAGAGGCCAGGGTTACAGATACGCAGTATTTT; CDR3aa: CASSQEARVTDTQYF
j_gene: TRBJ2-3; abundance: once; d_gene: NA; v_gene: TRBV12-5; CDR3nt: TGTGCTAGTGGTACGGACTCCTACACAGATACGCAGTATTTT; CDR3aa: CASGTDSYTDTQYF
j_gene: TRBJ1-1; abundance: once; d_gene: TRBD1; v_gene: TRBV12-5; CDR3nt: TGTGCTAGTGGTTTCACAGGACAAGGGGGCAGTACTGAAGCTTTCTTT; CDR3aa: CASGFTGQGGSTEAFF
j_gene: TRBJ2-1; abundance: NA; d_gene: TRBD2; v_gene: TRBV27; CDR3nt: TGTGCCAGCAGTTTGGGCGGGAGGGCCACCTACAATGAGCAGTTCTTC; CDR3aa: CASSLGGRATYNEQFF
j_gene: TRBJ2-7; abundance: NA; d_gene: NA; v_gene: TRBV9; CDR3nt: TGTGCCAGCAGCGTAACCGGGACTCCCTCCTACGAGCAGTACTTC; CDR3aa: CASSVTGTPSYEQYF
j_gene: TRBJ1-3; abundance: NA; d_gene: NA; v_gene: TRBV2; CDR3nt: TGTGCCAGCAGTGCCAGTCCCTCTGGAAACACCATATATTTT; CDR3aa: CASSASPSGNTIYF
j_gene: TRBJ2-2; abundance: NA; d_gene: TRBD1; v_gene: TRBV5-6; CDR3nt: TGTGCCAGCAGCGTAGGGACAGGGAGAGGGGAGCTGTTTTTT; CDR3aa: CASSVGTGRGELFF
j_gene: TRBJ2-1; abundance: NA; d_gene: NA; v_gene: TRBV6-6; CDR3nt: TGTGCCAGCAGTTACCAGGGAAGGGAGGAGAATGAGCAGTTCTTC; CDR3aa: CASSYQGREENEQFF
j_gene: TRBJ1-2; abundance: NA; d_gene: NA; v_gene: TRBV5-4; CDR3nt: TGTGCCAGCAGCTTGGGCGCCGGGGAAACAAACTATGGCTACACCTTC; CDR3aa: CASSLGAGETNYGYTF
j_gene: TRBJ2-7; abundance: NA; d_gene: TRBD1; v_gene: TRBV5-1; CDR3nt: TGCGCCAGCAGCTTGAATCCGGGACAGGACTACGAGCAGTACTTC; CDR3aa: CASSLNPGQDYEQYF
j_gene: TRBJ1-1; abundance: NA; d_gene: NA; v_gene: TRBV28; CDR3nt: TGTGCCAGCAGTACACCCCTGAACACTGAAGCTTTCTTT; CDR3aa: CASSTPLNTEAFF
j_gene: TRBJ1-2; abundance: NA; d_gene: NA; v_gene: TRBV30; CDR3nt: TGTGCCTGGAGCCGGAGGGGAGCGGTTTCTGGCTATGGCTACACCTTC; CDR3aa: CAWSRRGAVSGYGYTF
j_gene: TRBJ1-1; abundance: NA; d_gene: NA; v_gene: TRBV5-4; CDR3nt: TGTGCCAGCAGCAATGTCGCGGGGACTGAAGCTTTCTTT; CDR3aa: CASSNVAGTEAFF
j_gene: TRBJ1-1; abundance: NA; d_gene: TRBD1; v_gene: TRBV6-6; CDR3nt: TGTGCCAGCACCCCGACAAAGGGGACAGCAAACACTGAAGCTTTCTTT; CDR3aa: CASTPTKGTANTEAFF
j_gene: TRBJ2-6; abundance: NA; d_gene: NA; v_gene: TRBV13; CDR3nt: TGTGCCAGCAGCTCCTTCCCCCTATCTGGGGCCAACGTCCTGACTTTC; CDR3aa: CASSSFPLSGANVLTF
j_gene: TRBJ2-3; abundance: NA; d_gene: NA; v_gene: TRBV4-1; CDR3nt: TGCGCCAGCAGCCAAGTAGGGAGTGCCCTGGAGTATTTT; CDR3aa: CASSQVGSALEYF
j_gene: TRBJ2-2; abundance: NA; d_gene: TRBD2; v_gene: TRBV25-1; CDR3nt: TGTGCCAGCAGTCGACTAGCGGGAGGTGCCGGGGAGCTGTTTTTT; CDR3aa: CASSRLAGGAGELFF
j_gene: TRBJ1-3; abundance: NA; d_gene: NA; v_gene: TRBV2; CDR3nt: TGTGCCAGCAGTGTGGCAGGAACCTCTGGAAACACCATATATTTT; CDR3aa: CASSVAGTSGNTIYF
j_gene: TRBJ2-7; abundance: NA; d_gene: TRBD1; v_gene: TRBV4-1; CDR3nt: TGCGCCAGCAGCCAAGTGGCGGGACAGGGGACCTACGAGCAGTACTTC; CDR3aa: CASSQVAGQGTYEQYF
j_gene: TRBJ2-7; abundance: NA; d_gene: NA; v_gene: TRBV6-1; CDR3nt: TGTGCCAGCAGTGCCCGGGTCACCTACTCCTACGAGCAGTACTTC; CDR3aa: CASSARVTYSYEQYF
j_gene: TRBJ2-7; abundance: few; d_gene: NA; v_gene: TRBV5-1; CDR3nt: TGCGCCAGCAGCTTTGGGGGAGGTGTTTACGAGCAGTACTTC; CDR3aa: CASSFGGGVYEQYF
j_gene: TRBJ2-2; abundance: NA; d_gene: NA; v_gene: TRBV9; CDR3nt: TGTGCCAGCAGCCGGACACCCGCGAACACCGGGGAGCTGTTTTTT; CDR3aa: CASSRTPANTGELFF